This T cell receptor beta chain comes out of a study of blood T cell repertoires in COVID-19. Study details: The United States, Italy and Spain supplied acute and convalescent COVID-19 samples. T cells, B-cell-depleted T cells, or PBMCs provided the cDNA or gDNA that served as material.

Per the original methods: Counts of nucleated cells, estimated from reference gene primer amplification, were obtained. Clones were read by immunoSEQ multiplex PCR, and TCRdb kept only the in-frame ones, dropping some. D and trimming were read from the DNA, whereas the V and J calls and clone size are those reported in that table. The repertoire holds under 60,000 clones, with roughly 85% as singletons. The germline V gene has CDR1 SGHRS and CDR2 YFSETQ. Trimming removed 2 bases at V and 1 base at J, with 6 bases between. This CDR3 is 13 amino acids long. The sequenced sample was peripheral blood. This rearrangement joins TRBV5-1 to TRBJ1-1; D is unresolved. This receptor was taken from a human donor in a cohort sampled during active COVID-19. CDR3 in amino acids: CASSFSGNTEAFF. The DNA of the CDR3 is TGCGCCAGCAGCTTTTCGGGGAACACTGAAGCTTTCTTT.